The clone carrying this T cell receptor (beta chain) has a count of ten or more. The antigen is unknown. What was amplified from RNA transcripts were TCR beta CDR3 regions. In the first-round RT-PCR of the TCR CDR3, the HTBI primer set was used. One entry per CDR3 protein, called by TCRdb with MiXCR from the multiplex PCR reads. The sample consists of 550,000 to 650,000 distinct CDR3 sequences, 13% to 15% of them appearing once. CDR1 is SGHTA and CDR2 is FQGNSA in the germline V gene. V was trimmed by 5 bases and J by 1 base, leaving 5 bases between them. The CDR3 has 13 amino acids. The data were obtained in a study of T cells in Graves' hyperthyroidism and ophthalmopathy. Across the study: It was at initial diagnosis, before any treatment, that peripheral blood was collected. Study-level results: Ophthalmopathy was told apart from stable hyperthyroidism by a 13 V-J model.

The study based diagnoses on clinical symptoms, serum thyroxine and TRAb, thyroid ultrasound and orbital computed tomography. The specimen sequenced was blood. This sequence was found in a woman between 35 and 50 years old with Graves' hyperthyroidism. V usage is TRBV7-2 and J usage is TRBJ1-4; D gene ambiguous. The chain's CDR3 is CASSLLTNEKLFF. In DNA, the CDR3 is TGTGCCAGCAGCCTACTAACTAATGAAAAACTGTTTTTT.